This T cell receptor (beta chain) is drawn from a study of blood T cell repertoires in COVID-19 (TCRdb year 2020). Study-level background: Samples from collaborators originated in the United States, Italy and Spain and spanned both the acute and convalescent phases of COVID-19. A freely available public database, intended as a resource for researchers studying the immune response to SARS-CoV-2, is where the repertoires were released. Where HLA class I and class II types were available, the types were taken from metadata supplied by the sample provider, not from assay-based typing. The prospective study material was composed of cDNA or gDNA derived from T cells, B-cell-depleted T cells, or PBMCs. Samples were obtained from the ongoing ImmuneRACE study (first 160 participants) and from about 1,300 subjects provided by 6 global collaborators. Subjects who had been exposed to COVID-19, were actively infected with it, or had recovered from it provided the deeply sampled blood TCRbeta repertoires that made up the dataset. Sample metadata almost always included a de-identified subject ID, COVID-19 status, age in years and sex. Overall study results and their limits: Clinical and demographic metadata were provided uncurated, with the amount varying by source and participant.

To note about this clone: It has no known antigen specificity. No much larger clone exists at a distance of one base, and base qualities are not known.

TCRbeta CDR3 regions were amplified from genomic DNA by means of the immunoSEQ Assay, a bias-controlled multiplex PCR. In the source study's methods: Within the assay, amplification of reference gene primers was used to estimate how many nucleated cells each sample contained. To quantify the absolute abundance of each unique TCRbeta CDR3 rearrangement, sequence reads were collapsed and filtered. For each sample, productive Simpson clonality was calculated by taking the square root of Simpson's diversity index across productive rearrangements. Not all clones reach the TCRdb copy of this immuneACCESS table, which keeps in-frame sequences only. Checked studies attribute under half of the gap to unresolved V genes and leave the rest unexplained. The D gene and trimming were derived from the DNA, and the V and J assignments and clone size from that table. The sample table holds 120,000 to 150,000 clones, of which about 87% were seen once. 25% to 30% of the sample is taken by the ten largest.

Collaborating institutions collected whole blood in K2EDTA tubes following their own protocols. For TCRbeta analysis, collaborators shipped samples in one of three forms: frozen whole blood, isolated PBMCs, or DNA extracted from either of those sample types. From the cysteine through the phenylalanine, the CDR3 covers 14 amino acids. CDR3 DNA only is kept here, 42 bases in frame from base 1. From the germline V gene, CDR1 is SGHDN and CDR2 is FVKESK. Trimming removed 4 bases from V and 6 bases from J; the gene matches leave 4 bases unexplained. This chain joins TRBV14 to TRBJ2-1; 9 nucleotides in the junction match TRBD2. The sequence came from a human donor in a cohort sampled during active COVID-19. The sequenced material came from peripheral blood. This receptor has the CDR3 CASSPLAGVNEQFF. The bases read TGTGCCAGCAGCCCCTTAGCGGGGGTCAATGAGCAGTTCTTC.